The clone carrying this T cell receptor (beta chain) was counted ten times or more. Its antigen remains unidentified. Building of the TCR beta libraries involved iRepertoire HTBI primers and Arm-PCR of CDR3 regions. Authors' methods: Across samples, around 60 TRBV and around 14 TRBJ segments were found. One entry per CDR3 protein, called by TCRdb with MiXCR from the multiplex PCR reads. TCRdb, not the authors, supplied the V and J calls. This table holds under 450,000 distinct CDR3 sequences, approximately 25% found once. The CDR3 is 14 residues long. Trimming stripped 2 bases from V and 4 bases from J, with 15 bases between. Germline lookup yields CDR1 DFQATT and CDR2 SNEGSKA (reference sequence). This sample is part of a study of regulatory T cells in long-lasting Graves disease. As for the study in general: Disease was considered persistent Graves' disease after over 5 years of antithyroid drugs (with positive TSH receptor antibodies). General study findings and limits: TCR diversity in persistent Graves' patients was below that of newly diagnosed ones.

The time point: persistent/refractory GD, antithyroid drugs over 5 years with positive TRAb. The TCR library was made from RNA extracted from PBMCs. This receptor was obtained from a woman in her forties with Graves disease. The gene calls are TRBV20-1 and TRBJ2-7; unclear D gene. The sequencing here drew on peripheral blood mononuclear cells (PBMCs), taken when the disease was refractory, from a patient treated with antithyroid drugs. CDR3 in amino acids: CSARMRRRLYEQYF. CDR3 DNA sequence: TGCAGTGCTAGAATGAGGCGGAGACTTTACGAGCAGTACTTC.